This T cell receptor (beta chain) was sequenced for a study of identical twins. TCRdb reprocessed the 5' RACE reads via MiXCR and lists one record per CDR3 protein. The sample lists 750,000 to 950,000 distinct CDR3 sequences, about 12% occurring once. Findings of the study overall: Modeled out-of-frame TCR alpha sharing in monozygotic twins fell below observed levels.

Germline assignment: CDR1 SGHRS and CDR2 YFSETQ. The CDR3 contains 14 residues. Trimming stripped 6 bases from V and 6 bases from J, with 18 bases between. Points on this clonotype: Its antigen is not identified.

The data also belong to a second study, concerning yellow fever vaccine responses in identical twins. That publication notes: Vaccine T cell responses of twins reportedly seemed partly convergent and partly personalized.

Sequencing was performed on PBMCs. This chain uses TRBV5-1 with TRBJ1-1; D possibly corresponds to TRBD1 (6 bases). The receptor comes from a woman aged 18-29 years in good health. CDR3 region: CASTASRGGAEAFF. The CDR3 bases are TGCGCCAGCACCGCGTCCAGGGGTGGGGCTGAAGCTTTCTTT.